This T cell receptor (beta chain) was captured by sequencing in a study of monozygotic twins with inflammatory bowel disease. The CDR3 extends over 14 amino acids. CDR1 and CDR2 (germline): SGHDT, YYEEEE. TCRdb processed the 5' RACE reads again and assigns one entry to each CDR3 protein, with no DNA. Listed are over 90,000 distinct CDR3 sequences; 1.9% falls within the top ten. Study-wide points: Patient-to-patient differences in immunosuppressive treatment may have added variability to the repertoires.

Comment on this clonotype: Its antigen is as yet unknown.

This rearrangement joins TRBV5-6 to TRBJ2-5; TCRdb selects TRBD1, and the lack of DNA leaves this call unchecked. The sequencing sample was made of blood. The receptor comes from a human donor with ulcerative colitis or Crohn's disease, or a healthy co-twin of an affected twin (not recorded which). The CDR3 reads CASSLTGGEETQYF.